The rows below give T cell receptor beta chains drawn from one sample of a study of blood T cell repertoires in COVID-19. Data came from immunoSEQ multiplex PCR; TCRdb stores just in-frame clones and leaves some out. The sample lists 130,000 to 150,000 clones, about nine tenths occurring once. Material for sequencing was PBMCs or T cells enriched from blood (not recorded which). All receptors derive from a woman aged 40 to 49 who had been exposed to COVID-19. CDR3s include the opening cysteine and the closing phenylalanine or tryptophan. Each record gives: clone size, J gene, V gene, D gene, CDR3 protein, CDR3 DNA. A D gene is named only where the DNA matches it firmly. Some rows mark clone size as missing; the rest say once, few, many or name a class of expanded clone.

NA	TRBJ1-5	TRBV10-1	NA	CASSSGFDQPQHF	TGCGCCAGCAGTTCGGGGTTCGATCAGCCCCAGCATTTT
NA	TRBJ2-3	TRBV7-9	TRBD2	CASSLVAGGSTYLTDTQYF	TGTGCCAGCAGCTTAGTAGCGGGAGGCTCCACATACCTCACAGATACGCAGTATTTT
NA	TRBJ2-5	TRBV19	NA	CASIDRTGRPPETQYF	TGTGCCAGTATTGACAGAACAGGGCGACCGCCAGAGACCCAGTACTTC
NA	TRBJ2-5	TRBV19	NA	CASSMGRGTETQYF	TGTGCCAGTAGTATGGGTCGGGGGACAGAGACCCAGTACTTC
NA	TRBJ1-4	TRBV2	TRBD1	CASNYRGEEKLFF	TGTGCCAGCAACTACAGGGGCGAGGAAAAACTGTTTTTT
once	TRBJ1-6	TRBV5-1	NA	CASSLQSSYNSPLHF	TGCGCCAGCAGCTTACAGAGCTCCTATAATTCACCCCTCCACTTT
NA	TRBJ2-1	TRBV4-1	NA	CASSPPTRADEQFF	TGCGCCAGCAGCCCCCCAACCAGGGCGGACGAGCAGTTCTTC
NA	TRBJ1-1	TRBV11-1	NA	CASSFTSEYTEAFF	TGTGCCAGCAGCTTTACGTCTGAGTACACTGAAGCTTTCTTT
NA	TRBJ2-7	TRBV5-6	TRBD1	CASSGRDSFPTYEQYF	TGTGCCAGCAGCGGACGGGACAGCTTCCCTACCTACGAGCAGTACTTC
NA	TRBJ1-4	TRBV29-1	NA	CSVRTDEKLFF	TGCAGCGTACGGACAGACGAAAAACTGTTTTTT
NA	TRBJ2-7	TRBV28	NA	CASAQQGDLYEQYF	TGTGCCAGCGCGCAACAGGGAGACCTCTACGAGCAGTACTTC
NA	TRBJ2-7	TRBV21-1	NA	CASTVYREGYF	TGTGCCAGCACAGTATACAGGGAAGGGTACTTC
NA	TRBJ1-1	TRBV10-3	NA	CAISAAGVAFF	TGTGCCATCAGTGCCGCGGGGGTAGCTTTCTTT
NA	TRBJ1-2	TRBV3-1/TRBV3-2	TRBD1	CASSQDGTANYGYTF	TGTGCCAGCAGCCAGGACGGGACAGCTAACTATGGCTACACCTTC
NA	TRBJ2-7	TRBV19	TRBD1	CASSGQGGRRGHEQYF	TGTGCCAGTTCGGGACAGGGAGGTAGAAGGGGCCACGAGCAGTACTTC
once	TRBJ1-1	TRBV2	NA	CASSRDSNTEAFF	TGTGCCAGCAGTCGGGACTCTAACACTGAAGCTTTCTTT
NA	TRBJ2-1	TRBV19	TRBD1	CASRGPGRTGVGEQFF	TGTGCCAGTAGGGGACCGGGGAGGACAGGGGTAGGGGAGCAGTTCTTC
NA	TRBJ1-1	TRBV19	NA	CASSIDGGGVTEAFF	TGTGCCAGTAGTATAGACGGGGGAGGGGTCACTGAAGCTTTCTTT
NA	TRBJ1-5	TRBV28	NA	CASRQGYNQPQHF	TGTGCCAGCAGGCAGGGGTACAATCAGCCCCAGCATTTT
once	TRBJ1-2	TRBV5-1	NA	CASSWRGYDGYTF	TGCGCCAGCAGCTGGCGGGGTTACGATGGCTACACCTTC
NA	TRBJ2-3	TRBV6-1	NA	CASSEGGVTDTQYF	TGTGCCAGCAGTGAGGGTGGAGTCACAGATACGCAGTATTTT
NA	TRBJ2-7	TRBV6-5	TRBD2	CASTGGETYEQYF	TGTGCCAGCACGGGAGGGGAAACCTACGAGCAGTACTTC
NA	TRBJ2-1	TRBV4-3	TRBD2	CASSQDRPSGYNEQFF	TGCGCCAGCAGCCAAGATAGGCCTAGCGGTTACAATGAGCAGTTCTTC
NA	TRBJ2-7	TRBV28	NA	CASSGQPHSYEQYF	TGTGCCAGCAGTGGACAGCCTCACTCCTACGAGCAGTACTTC
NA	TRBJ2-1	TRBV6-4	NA	CASSVGQGAYNEQFF	TGTGCCAGCAGTGTCGGGCAGGGCGCCTACAATGAGCAGTTCTTC